Following are 6 T cell receptor beta chains from one sample sequenced in a study of regulatory T cells in long-lasting Graves disease. CDR3 regions were amplified by Arm-PCR using iRepertoire HTBI primers to build TCR beta libraries. MiXCR, run by TCRdb on the multiplex PCR reads, gives a single entry per CDR3 protein. The sample includes 300,000 to 400,000 distinct CDR3 sequences, 15% to 20% of them seen just once. Sample time point: persistent/refractory GD, antithyroid drugs over 5 years with positive TRAb. Construction of the TCR library relied on RNA isolated from PBMCs. The material sequenced was peripheral blood mononuclear cells (PBMCs), taken when the disease was refractory, from a patient treated with antithyroid drugs. These receptors were collected from a female donor with Graves disease.

The chain joins TRBV12-3 or TRBV12-4 to TRBJ1-6, with a weak D call TRBD1 (5 bases). The V end lost 8 bases, the J end lost 7 bases, and 9 bases lay between the germline ends. The CDR3 has 12 amino acids. CDR3 amino acids: CASGWGNSPLHF. For the CDR3, the DNA is TGTGCCAGCGGGTGGGGGAATTCACCCCTCCACTTT.

This clonotype has just a few counts. J is TRBJ1-2 and V is TRBV11-2; the match to TRBD1 covers 7 bases. V shed 3 bases and J 9 bases; nucleotides not matched to a gene: 16. Germline V gene lookup returns CDR1 SGHAT and CDR2 FQNNGV. The CDR3 contains 16 residues. The CDR3 sequence: CASSFHDQGVNSRYTF. CDR3 DNA sequence: TGTGCCAGCAGCTTCCACGACCAGGGGGTAAATAGTCGCTACACCTTC.

This clonotype was found many times. The V and J genes are TRBV7-2 and TRBJ1-1, with 9 bases identical to TRBD1. Germline trimming cut 6 bases from V and 5 bases from J; bases unmatched to any gene: 10. The CDR3 sequence is 15 residues long. Germline V gene data show CDR1 as SGHTA and CDR2 as FQGNSA. CDR3 sequence reads: CASSDPGQGHTEAFF. The CDR3 DNA reads as TGTGCCAGCAGTGACCCGGGACAGGGTCATACTGAAGCTTTCTTT.

This clonotype was found many times. The V gene is TRBV7-2, the J gene TRBJ2-5; D gene unclear. The CDR3 length is 15 residues. Trimming pared 1 base from V and 4 bases from J, leaving 13 bases between. The V gene's germline CDR1 is SGHTA and CDR2 FQGNSA. The CDR3 DNA is TGTGCCAGCAGCTTAGAATCCGACCGCCGAGAGACCCAGTACTTC. As protein: CASSLESDRRETQYF.

In this sample, this clonotype turned up many times. The chain is built from TRBV2 and TRBJ1-2; no firm D call. The CDR3 covers 11 residues. Germline V gene sequence: CDR1 SNHLY, CDR2 FYNNEI. Trimming took off 6 bases at V and 5 bases at J, with 7 bases between the two ends. The CDR3 here is CASREKYGYTF. The CDR3 DNA is TGTGCCAGCAGGGAAAAGTATGGCTACACCTTC.

Turning to this clonotype: Since the CDR3 does not end with the conserved phenylalanine or tryptophan, this likely comes from a read error. The chain recombines TRBV7-9 with TRBJ1-5; D remains ambiguous. V dropped 2 bases and J dropped 3 bases, with 5 bases sitting between them. Germline loops: CDR1 SEHNR, CDR2 FQNEAQ (reference sequence). The CDR3 covers 13 residues. The CDR3 nucleotides are TGTGCCAGCAGCTTAAGCTTCAATCAGCCCCAGCATCTT. This sequence encodes CASSLSFNQPQHL.